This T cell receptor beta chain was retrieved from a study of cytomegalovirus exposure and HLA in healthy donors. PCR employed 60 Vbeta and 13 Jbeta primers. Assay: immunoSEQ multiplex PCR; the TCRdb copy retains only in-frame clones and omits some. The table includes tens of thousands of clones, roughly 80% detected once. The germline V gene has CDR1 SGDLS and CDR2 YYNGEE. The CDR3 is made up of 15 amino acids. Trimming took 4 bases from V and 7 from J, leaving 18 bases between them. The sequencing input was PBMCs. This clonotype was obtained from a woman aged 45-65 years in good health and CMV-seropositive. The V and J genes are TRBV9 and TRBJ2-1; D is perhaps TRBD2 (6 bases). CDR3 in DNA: TGTGCCAGCAGCCCAACGGGGGAGGTTTATAATGAGCAGTTCTTC. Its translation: CASSPTGEVYNEQFF.